This entry lists 8 T cell receptor beta chains sequenced from one sample in a study of blood T cell repertoires in COVID-19. Sequencing used immunoSEQ multiplex PCR; TCRdb keeps in-frame clones, though not all of them. This repertoire shows hundreds of thousands of clones, roughly 85% found once; its top ten account for 3% to 4%. The sequenced sample consisted of PBMCs or T cells enriched from blood (not recorded which). The receptors here all came from a middle-aged woman who had been exposed to COVID-19.

The gene calls are TRBV6-1 and TRBJ2-3; D not resolved. V was clipped by 0 bases and J by 7 bases, with 14 bases between them. The CDR3 loop spans 15 amino acids. Germline V CDR1 and CDR2: MNHNS, SASEGT. CDR3 sequence: CASSEALGQVNTQYF. The DNA for the CDR3 is TGTGCCAGCAGTGAAGCCCTTGGGCAGGTCAATACGCAGTATTTT.

The chain uses TRBV7-6 and TRBJ1-5, with D hard to call. Trimming took 1 base from V and 0 from J, leaving 13 bases between them. This CDR3 comprises 17 residues. CDR1 is SGHVS, CDR2 FNYEAQ, per germline. CDR3 sequence: CASSLGADVYSNQPQHF. The CDR3 nucleotides read TGTGCCAGCAGCTTAGGGGCCGATGTATATAGCAATCAGCCCCAGCATTTT. Using reference TRBV7-6 and TRBJ1-5 for the parts outside the CDR3, the full variable domain is GAGVSQSPRYKVTKRGQDVALRCDPISGHVSLYWYRQALGQGPEFLTYFNYEAQQDKSGLPNDRFSAERPEGSISTLTIQRTEQRDSAMYRCASSLGADVYSNQPQHFGDGTRLSIL.

The chain links TRBV2 to TRBJ1-1; D not certain. In germline, CDR1 is SNHLY, CDR2 FYNNEI. Trimming took off 8 bases at V and 1 base at J, with 14 bases between the two ends. The CDR3 covers 14 residues. The CDR3 spells CASLRRETNTEAFF. The DNA for the CDR3 is TGTGCCAGCTTAAGGAGGGAGACGAACACTGAAGCTTTCTTT.

CDR3 sequence: CASSVLSGNTEAFF. The CDR3 region has the DNA TGTGCCAGTAGTGTGCTCTCGGGGAACACTGAAGCTTTCTTT. The chain joins TRBV19 to TRBJ1-1; D unclear. Germline assignment: CDR1 LNHDA and CDR2 SQIVND (reference sequence). This CDR3 is built from 14 residues. The V gene lost 5 bases and the J gene lost 1 base, with 11 bases spanning the gap. Combining the CDR3 with reference TRBV19 and TRBJ1-1 gives the whole variable domain DGGITQSPKYLFRKEGQNVTLSCEQNLNHDAMYWYRQDPGQGLRLIYYSQIVNDFQKGDIAEGYSVSREKKESFPLTVTSAQKNPTAFYLCASSVLSGNTEAFFGQGTRLTVV.

The rearrangement joins TRBV12-5 to TRBJ2-1; 7 nucleotides line up with TRBD2. This CDR3 spans 16 amino acids. Germline CDR1 and CDR2: LGHNT and FRNRAP. Trimming removed 5 bases from V and 0 bases from J; junction bases left unmatched: 7. CDR3 in amino acids: CASGRPSGVSYNEQFF. As DNA, the CDR3 is TGTGCTAGTGGTCGGCCTAGCGGAGTCTCCTACAATGAGCAGTTCTTC.

This clone was observed a single time. The gene calls are TRBV6-6 and TRBJ1-4; tentative D call: TRBD1 (5 bases). V dropped 5 bases and J dropped 2 bases, with 18 bases sitting between them. Germline V CDR1 and CDR2: MNHNY, SVGAGI (reference sequence). This CDR3 is built from 17 residues. The CDR3 sequence: CASSPGTAPSTNEKLFF. The CDR3 DNA reads as TGTGCCAGCAGTCCCGGGACTGCCCCGTCCACTAATGAAAAACTGTTTTTT.

CDR3 in amino acids: CASSTLAGRTDTQYF. The DNA of the CDR3 is TGCGCCAGCAGCACACTAGCGGGCCGCACAGATACGCAGTATTTT. V usage is TRBV5-1 and J usage is TRBJ2-3; the match to TRBD2 covers 9 bases. This CDR3 region has 15 residues. The V and J ends lost 4 bases and 1 base, in that order; junction bases with no gene match: 4. From germline, CDR1 is SGHRS and CDR2 YFSETQ.

V is TRBV7-8 and J is TRBJ2-3, with 10 bases that match TRBD2. From germline, CDR1 is SGHVS and CDR2 FQNEAQ. The junction had 8 bases not matched to a gene; V was cut back by 5 bases and J by 3 bases. The CDR3 is 16 amino acids. CDR3 DNA sequence: TGTGCCAGCAGCCGTATACTAGCGGGGAGGACAGATACGCAGTATTTT. This sequence encodes CASSRILAGRTDTQYF.